Given below is one TCR beta chain in context. Germline lookup yields CDR1 MNHEY and CDR2 SVGAGI. V lost 7 bases to trimming and J lost 8 bases; unmatched junction nucleotides: 13. CDR3 length equals 15 residues. The data originate from a study of blood T cell repertoires in COVID-19. Those enrolled, adults aged roughly 18 to 89 years, came from about two dozen US areas. Participant-given clinical history determined each cohort assignment. The study counted Cohort 3 donors as recovered given two negative PCRs, clearance, or symptom resolution. Assay: immunoSEQ multiplex PCR; the TCRdb copy retains only in-frame clones and omits some. The data contain 250,000 or so clones, approximately 85% of them singletons.

This sequence originates from a woman in her fifties or sixties who had recovered from COVID-19. This rearrangement joins TRBV6-5 to TRBJ2-1; 8 nucleotides line up with TRBD2. The sample taken for sequencing was PBMCs or T cells enriched from blood (not recorded which). CDR3 bases: TGTGCCAGCACCCGCGGTGGAGCGGGAGCGGATGAGCAGTTCTTC. It codes for CASTRGGAGADEQFF.